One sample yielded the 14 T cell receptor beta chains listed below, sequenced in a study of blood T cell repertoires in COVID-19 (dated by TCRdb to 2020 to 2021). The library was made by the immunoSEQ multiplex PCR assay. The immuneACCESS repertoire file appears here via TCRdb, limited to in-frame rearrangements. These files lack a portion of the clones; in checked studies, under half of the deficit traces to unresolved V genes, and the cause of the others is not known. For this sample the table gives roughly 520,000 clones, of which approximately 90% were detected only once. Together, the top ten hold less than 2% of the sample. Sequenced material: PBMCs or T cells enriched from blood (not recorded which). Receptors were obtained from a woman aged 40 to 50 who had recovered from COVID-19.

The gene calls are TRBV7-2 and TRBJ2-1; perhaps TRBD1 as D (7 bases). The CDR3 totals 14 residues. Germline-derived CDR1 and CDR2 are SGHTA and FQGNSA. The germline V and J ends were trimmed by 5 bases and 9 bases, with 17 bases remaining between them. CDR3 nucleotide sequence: TGTGCCAGCAGCCTGGACAGGACTACACGTGAGCAGTTCTTC. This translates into CASSLDRTTREQFF.

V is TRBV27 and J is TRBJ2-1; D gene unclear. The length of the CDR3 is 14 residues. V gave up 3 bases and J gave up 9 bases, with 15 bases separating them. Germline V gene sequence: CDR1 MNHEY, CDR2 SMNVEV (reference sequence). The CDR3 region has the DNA TGTGCCAGCAGTTTTCTTGGGCCCCGCAGTGAGCAGTTCTTC. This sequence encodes CASSFLGPRSEQFF.

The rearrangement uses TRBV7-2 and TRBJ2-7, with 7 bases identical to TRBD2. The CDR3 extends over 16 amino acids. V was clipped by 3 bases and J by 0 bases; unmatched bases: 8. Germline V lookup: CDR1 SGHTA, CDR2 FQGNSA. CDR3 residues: CASSFSASGSSYEQYF. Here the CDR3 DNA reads TGTGCCAGCAGCTTTAGCGCTAGCGGTAGCTCCTACGAGCAGTACTTC.

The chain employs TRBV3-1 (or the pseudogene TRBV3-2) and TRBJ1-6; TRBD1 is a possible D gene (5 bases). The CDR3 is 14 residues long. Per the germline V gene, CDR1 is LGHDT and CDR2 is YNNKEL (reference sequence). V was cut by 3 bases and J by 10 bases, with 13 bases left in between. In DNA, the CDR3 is TGTGCCAGCAGCCAGGCAGGGAGGAAATCACCCCTCCACTTT. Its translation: CASSQAGRKSPLHF.

The CDR3 bases are TGCGCCAGCAACCCGGGACAGGGGGCTAACTATGGCTACACCTTC. Translation gives CASNPGQGANYGYTF. This chain connects TRBV4-3 to TRBJ1-2, with 11 nucleotides matching TRBD1. After removal of 7 bases from V and 0 bases from J, the junction contained 4 bases not matched to a gene. CDR1 and CDR2 (germline): LGHNA, YSLEER. The CDR3 consists of 15 residues.

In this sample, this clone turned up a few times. The CDR3 DNA sequence: TGTGCCAGCAGCTTTGACAGGGAAAGACTTAATGAAGCTTTCTTT. This sequence encodes CASSFDRERLNEAFF. The chain uses TRBV7-2 and TRBJ1-1; 7 bases agree with TRBD1. The CDR3 is 15 amino acids. Germline V gene lookup returns CDR1 SGHTA and CDR2 FQGNSA. The J segment lost 7 bases and the V segment lost 3 bases, leaving 11 bases of the junction unmatched.

CDR3 protein: CASSDRAAYEQYF. The CDR3, as DNA: TGTGCCAGCAGCGACAGGGCAGCCTACGAGCAGTACTTC. The rearrangement joins TRBV7-2 to TRBJ2-7; 7 nucleotides line up with TRBD1. The CDR3 contains 13 residues. Germline CDR1 is SGHTA and CDR2 is FQGNSA. Trimming removed 5 bases from V and 2 bases from J; junction bases left unmatched: 3.

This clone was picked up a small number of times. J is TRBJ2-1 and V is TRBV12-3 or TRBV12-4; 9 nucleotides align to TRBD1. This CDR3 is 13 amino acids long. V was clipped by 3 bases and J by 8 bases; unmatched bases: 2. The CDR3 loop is CASSLGQGHEQFF. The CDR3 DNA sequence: TGTGCCAGCAGTTTGGGACAGGGCCATGAGCAGTTCTTC.

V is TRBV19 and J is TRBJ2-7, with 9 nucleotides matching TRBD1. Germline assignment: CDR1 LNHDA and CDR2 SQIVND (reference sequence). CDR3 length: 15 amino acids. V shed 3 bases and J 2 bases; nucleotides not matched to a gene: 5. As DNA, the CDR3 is TGTGCCAGTAGTATCCGAGGGACAGGGCCCTACGAGCAGTACTTC. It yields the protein CASSIRGTGPYEQYF. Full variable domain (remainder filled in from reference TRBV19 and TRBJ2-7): DGGITQSPKYLFRKEGQNVTLSCEQNLNHDAMYWYRQDPGQGLRLIYYSQIVNDFQKGDIAEGYSVSREKKESFPLTVTSAQKNPTAFYLCASSIRGTGPYEQYFGPGTRLTVT.

The CDR3 spells CASSQEGAWGEKLFF. The DNA of the CDR3 is TGTGCCAGCAGCCAAGAGGGGGCTTGGGGAGAAAAACTGTTTTTT. The J gene is TRBJ1-4, the V gene TRBV3-1 (or the pseudogene TRBV3-2); TRBD1 is a possible D gene (6 bases). The ends were cut back, 0 bases at V and 8 bases at J, with 13 bases in the middle. CDR3 length equals 15 residues. Germline V lookup: CDR1 LGHDT, CDR2 YNNKEL (reference sequence).

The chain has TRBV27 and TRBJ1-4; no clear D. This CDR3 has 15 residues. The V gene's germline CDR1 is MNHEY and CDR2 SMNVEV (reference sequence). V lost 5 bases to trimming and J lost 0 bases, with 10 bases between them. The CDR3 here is CASSRAFATNEKLFF. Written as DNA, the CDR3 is TGTGCCAGCAGTAGAGCATTTGCAACTAATGAAAAACTGTTTTTT.

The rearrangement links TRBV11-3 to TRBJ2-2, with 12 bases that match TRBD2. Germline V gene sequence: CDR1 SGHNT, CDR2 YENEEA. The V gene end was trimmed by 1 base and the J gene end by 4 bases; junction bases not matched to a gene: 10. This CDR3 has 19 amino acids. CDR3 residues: CASSLVALAGGPVTGELFF. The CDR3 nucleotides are TGTGCCAGCAGCTTAGTTGCACTAGCGGGAGGCCCAGTCACCGGGGAGCTGTTTTTT.

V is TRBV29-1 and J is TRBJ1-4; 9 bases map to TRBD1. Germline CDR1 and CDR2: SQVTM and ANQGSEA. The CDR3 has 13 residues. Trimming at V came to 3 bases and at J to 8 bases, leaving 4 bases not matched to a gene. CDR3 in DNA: TGCAGCGTTGATGGGACAGGGAGAGAAAAACTGTTTTTT. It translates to CSVDGTGREKLFF. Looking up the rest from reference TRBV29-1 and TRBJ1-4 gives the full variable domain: SAVISQKPSRDICQRGTSLTIQCQVDSQVTMMFWYRQQPGQSLTLIATANQGSEATYESGFVIDKFPISRPNLTFSTLTVSNMSPEDSSIYLCSVDGTGREKLFFGSGTQLSVL.

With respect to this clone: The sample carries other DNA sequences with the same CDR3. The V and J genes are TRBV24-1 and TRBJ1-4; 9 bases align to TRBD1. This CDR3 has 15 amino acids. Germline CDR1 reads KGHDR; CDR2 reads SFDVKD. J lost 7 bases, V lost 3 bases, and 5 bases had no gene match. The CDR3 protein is CATSDPGQGGEKLFF. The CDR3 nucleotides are TGTGCCACCAGTGATCCGGGACAGGGAGGTGAAAAACTGTTTTTT.